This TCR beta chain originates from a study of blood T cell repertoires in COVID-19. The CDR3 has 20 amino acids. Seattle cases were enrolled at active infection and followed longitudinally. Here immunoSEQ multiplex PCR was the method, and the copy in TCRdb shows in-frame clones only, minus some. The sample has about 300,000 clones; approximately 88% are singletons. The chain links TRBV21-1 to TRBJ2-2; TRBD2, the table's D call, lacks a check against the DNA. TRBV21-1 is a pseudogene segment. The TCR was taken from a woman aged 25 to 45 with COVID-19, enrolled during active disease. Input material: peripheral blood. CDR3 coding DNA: TGTGCCAGCAGCGCACACTTAAGACTAGCGGGGGATAGGGTCACCGGGGAGCTGTTTTTT. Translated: CASSAHLRLAGDRVTGELFF.